The table lists the clone carrying this T cell receptor (beta chain) with a few counts. Its target is not known. The CDR3 contains 15 residues. Trimming took 5 bases from V and 6 from J; bases not matched to a gene: 3. CDR1 SGHVS and CDR2 FNYEAQ come from the germline V gene. This sample is drawn from a study of beta chain features in type 1 diabetes. Study-level background: Healthy donors resembled patients in age, gender and cell yields.

Study-wide results and limits: Patients showed naive, central memory and Treg TCRB repertoires that appeared more similar than those of healthy donors.

Expressed TCRB transcripts were sequenced after all isolated RNA was converted to cDNA. Sequencing used immunoSEQ multiplex PCR; TCRdb keeps in-frame clones, though not all of them. The sample comprises about 130,000 clones, approximately 9.2% of which are singletons, and around 0.7% rests with the top ten. The sequenced sample consisted of central memory CD4+ T cells from blood. This TCR derives from a man aged 18 to 30 in good health. This chain joins TRBV7-6 and TRBJ2-1, with 14 nucleotides matching TRBD2. DNA of the CDR3: TGTGCCAGCAGCCACGGGACTAGCGGGAGCAATGAGCAGTTCTTC. Its protein is CASSHGTSGSNEQFF.